These 7 T cell receptor beta chains came from one sample sequenced in a study of T cell responses to AZD1222 COVID-19 vaccine. Using immunoSEQ multiplex PCR, the repertoire was profiled, and TCRdb retains in-frame clones only, with some absent. The sample contains approximately 150,000 clones, approximately 93% of which appear only once. Sequences were derived from peripheral blood, sampled after recovery from COVID-19. Every receptor here comes from an adult who had recovered from COVID-19.

In its sample, this clone ranks as medium-sized. The chain links TRBV6-2 or TRBV6-3 to TRBJ1-2; D is unclear. This CDR3 contains 12 residues. The germline V gene has CDR1 MNHEY and CDR2 SVGEGT. The V end lost 4 bases, the J end lost 7 bases, and 10 bases lay between the germline ends. CDR3 sequence (DNA): TGTGCCAGCAGTTCCCCGACTAGTGGCTACACCTTC. It specifies CASSSPTSGYTF.

A remark on this clone: The DNA is left out, because the CDR3 cannot be placed on it with certainty; the CDR3 is given as TCRdb lists it. V is TRBV18 and J is TRBJ2-7; the DNA was not used to check the table's D call, TRBD1. Looked up from germline, CDR1 is KGHSH and CDR2 is LQKENI. Inclusive of both ends, the CDR3 amounts to 24 amino acids. The CDR3 spells CASSPNRDRPFLRAVLRAAYEQYF.

As concerns this clone: One end of the junction is discordant with germline, which a read error may explain. This chain joins TRBV6-5 and TRBJ1-2, with D uncertain. The CDR3 has 14 amino acids. Germline V lookup: CDR1 MNHEY, CDR2 SVGAGI. This CDR3 is CASSDSGQSYGYTF. The CDR3 region has the DNA TGTGCCAGCAGTGACTCTGGGCAGAGCTATGGCTACACCTTC.

J is TRBJ2-7 and V is TRBV7-9, with D possibly being TRBD2 (6 bases). V was shortened by 4 bases and J by 3 bases, with 13 bases between the two germline ends. CDR1 and CDR2 from the germline V gene are SEHNR and FQNEAQ (reference sequence). The CDR3 has 14 amino acids. The CDR3: CASSSQGLGYEQYF. Here the CDR3 DNA reads TGTGCCAGCAGCTCCCAGGGACTCGGCTACGAGCAGTACTTC.

The chain is built from TRBV5-1 and TRBJ1-1, with D maybe TRBD1 (5 bases). The germline CDR1 and CDR2 sequences are SGHRS and YFSETQ. V was shortened by 2 bases and J by 2 bases, with 13 bases between the two germline ends. This CDR3 region has 15 residues. CDR3 nucleotides: TGCGCCAGCAGCTTCTCGAGCAGGGCTAACACTGAAGCTTTCTTT. Its protein is CASSFSSRANTEAFF.

The rearrangement links TRBV19 to TRBJ2-1; 7 positions match TRBD2. CDR3 length: 15 amino acids. CDR1 and CDR2 (germline): LNHDA, SQIVND (reference sequence). The junction had 4 bases not matched to a gene; V was cut back by 5 bases and J by 0 bases. CDR3 sequence reads: CASSLGGSSYNEQFF. The CDR3 DNA is TGTGCCAGTAGTCTCGGGGGGAGCTCCTACAATGAGCAGTTCTTC.

V and J are TRBV19 and TRBJ2-7; unclear D gene. The germline V and J ends were trimmed by 0 bases and 0 bases, with 6 bases remaining between them. The CDR3 has 14 residues. In germline, CDR1 is LNHDA, CDR2 SQIVND (reference sequence). CDR3 region: CASSIDGSSYEQYF. The CDR3 DNA reads as TGTGCCAGTAGTATAGATGGTTCCTCCTACGAGCAGTACTTC.